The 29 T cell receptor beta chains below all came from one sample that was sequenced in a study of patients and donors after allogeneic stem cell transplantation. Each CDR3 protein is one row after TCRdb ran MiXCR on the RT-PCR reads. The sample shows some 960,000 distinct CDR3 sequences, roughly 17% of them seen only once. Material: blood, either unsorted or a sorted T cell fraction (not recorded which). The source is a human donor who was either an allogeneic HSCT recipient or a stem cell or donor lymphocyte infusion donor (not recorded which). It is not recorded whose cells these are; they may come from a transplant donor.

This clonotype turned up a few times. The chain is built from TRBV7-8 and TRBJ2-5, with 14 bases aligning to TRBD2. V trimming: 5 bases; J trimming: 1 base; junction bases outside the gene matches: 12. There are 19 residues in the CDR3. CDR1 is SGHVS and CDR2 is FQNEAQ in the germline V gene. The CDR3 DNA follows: TGTGCCAGCAGCGGAATACGATCGACTAGCGGGAGGGGCCAAGAGACCCAGTACTTC. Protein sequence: CASSGIRSTSGRGQETQYF.

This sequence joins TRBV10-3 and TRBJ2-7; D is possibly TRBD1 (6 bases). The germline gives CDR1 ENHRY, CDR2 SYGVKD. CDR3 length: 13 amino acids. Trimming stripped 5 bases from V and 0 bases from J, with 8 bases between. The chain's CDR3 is CAISQGHSYEQYF. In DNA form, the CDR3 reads TGTGCCATCAGTCAGGGGCACTCCTACGAGCAGTACTTC.

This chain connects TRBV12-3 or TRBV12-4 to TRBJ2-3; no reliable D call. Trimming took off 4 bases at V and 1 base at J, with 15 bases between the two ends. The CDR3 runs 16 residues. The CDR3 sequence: CASSSLGGSRTDTQYF. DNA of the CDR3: TGTGCCAGCAGTTCCCTGGGCGGTTCCCGCACAGATACGCAGTATTTT.

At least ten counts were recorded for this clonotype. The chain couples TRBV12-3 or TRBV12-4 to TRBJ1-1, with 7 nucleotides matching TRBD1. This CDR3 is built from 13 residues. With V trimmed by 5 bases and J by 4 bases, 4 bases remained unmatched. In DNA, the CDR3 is TGTGCCAGCAGTCTTCGACAGGGCACTGAAGCTTTCTTT. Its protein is CASSLRQGTEAFF.

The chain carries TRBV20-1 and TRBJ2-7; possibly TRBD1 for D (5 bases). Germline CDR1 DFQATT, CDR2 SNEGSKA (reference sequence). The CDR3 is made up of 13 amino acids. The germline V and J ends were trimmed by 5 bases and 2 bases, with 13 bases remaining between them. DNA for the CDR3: TGCAGTGCTGTGGACATAAACACCTACGAGCAGTACTTC. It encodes CSAVDINTYEQYF.

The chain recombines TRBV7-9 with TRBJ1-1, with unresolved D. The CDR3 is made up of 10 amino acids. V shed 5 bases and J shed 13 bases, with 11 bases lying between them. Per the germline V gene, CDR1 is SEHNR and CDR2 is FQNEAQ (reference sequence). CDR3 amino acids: CASSVLGGFF. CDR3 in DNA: TGTGCCAGCAGCGTCCTAGGCGGTTTCTTT. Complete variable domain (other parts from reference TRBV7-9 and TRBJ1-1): DTGVSQNPRHKITKRGQNVTFRCDPISEHNRLYWYRQTLGQGPEFLTYFQNEAQLEKSRLLSDRFSAERPKGSFSTLEIQRTEQGDSAMYLCASSVLGGFFGQGTRLTVV.

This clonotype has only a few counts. The CDR3 bases are TGTGCCAGCAGTGACCCAGGTGGGAACACTGAAGCTTTCTTT. Residues: CASSDPGGNTEAFF. The chain has TRBV6-2 or TRBV6-3 and TRBJ1-1; D is unclear. V shed 5 bases and J shed 1 base, with 11 bases lying between them. The CDR3 is 14 residues long. Per germline, CDR1 MNHEY and CDR2 SVGEGT.

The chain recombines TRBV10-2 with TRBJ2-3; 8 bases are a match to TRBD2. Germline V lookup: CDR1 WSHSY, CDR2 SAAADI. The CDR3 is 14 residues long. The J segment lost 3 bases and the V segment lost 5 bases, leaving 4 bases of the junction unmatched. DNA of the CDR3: TGCGCCAGCAGTATGAGCGGGGGAACAGATACGCAGTATTTT. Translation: CASSMSGGTDTQYF.

CDR3: CASSSGQGRGAFF. The CDR3 nucleotides are TGTGCCAGCAGTTCGGGACAGGGACGGGGAGCTTTCTTT. V is TRBV12-3 or TRBV12-4 and J is TRBJ1-1, with 9 nucleotides matching TRBD1. V lost 4 bases and J lost 10; bases outside the gene matches: 7. This CDR3 is 13 amino acids long.

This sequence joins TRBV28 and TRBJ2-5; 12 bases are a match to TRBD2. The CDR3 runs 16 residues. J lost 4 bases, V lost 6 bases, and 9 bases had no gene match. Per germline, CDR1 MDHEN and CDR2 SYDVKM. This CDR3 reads CASRFLAGGPRETQYF. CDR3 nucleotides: TGTGCCAGCAGATTCCTAGCGGGAGGGCCCAGAGAGACCCAGTACTTC.

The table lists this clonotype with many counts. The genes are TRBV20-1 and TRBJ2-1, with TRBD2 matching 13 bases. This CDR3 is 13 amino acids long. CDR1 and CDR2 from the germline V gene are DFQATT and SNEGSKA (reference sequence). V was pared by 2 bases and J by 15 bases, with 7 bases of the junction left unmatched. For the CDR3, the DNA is TGCAGTGCTAGAAAACTAGCGGGAGGGCCAGGGTTCTTC. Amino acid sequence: CSARKLAGGPGFF.

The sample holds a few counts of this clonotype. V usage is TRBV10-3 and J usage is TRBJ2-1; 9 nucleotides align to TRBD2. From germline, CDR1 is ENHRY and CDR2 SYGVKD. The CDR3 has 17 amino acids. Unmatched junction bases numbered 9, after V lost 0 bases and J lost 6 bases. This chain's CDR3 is CAISESTAGGVGNEQFF. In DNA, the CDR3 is TGTGCCATCAGTGAGTCGACGGCGGGGGGGGTCGGCAATGAGCAGTTCTTC.

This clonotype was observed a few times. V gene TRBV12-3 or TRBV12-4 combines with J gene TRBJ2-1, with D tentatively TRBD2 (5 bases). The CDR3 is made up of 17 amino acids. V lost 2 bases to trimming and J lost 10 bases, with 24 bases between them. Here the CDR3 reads CASSLISDQGYTGEQFF. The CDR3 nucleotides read TGTGCCAGCAGTTTAATTTCGGATCAAGGGTATACGGGAGAGCAGTTCTTC.

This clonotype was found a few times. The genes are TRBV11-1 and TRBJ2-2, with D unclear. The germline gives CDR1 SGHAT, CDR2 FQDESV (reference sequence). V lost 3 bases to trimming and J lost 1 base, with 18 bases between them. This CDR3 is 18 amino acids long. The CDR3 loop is CASSLTPTRALNTGELFF. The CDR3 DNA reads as TGTGCCAGCAGCTTGACACCGACCCGGGCCCTGAACACCGGGGAGCTGTTTTTT.

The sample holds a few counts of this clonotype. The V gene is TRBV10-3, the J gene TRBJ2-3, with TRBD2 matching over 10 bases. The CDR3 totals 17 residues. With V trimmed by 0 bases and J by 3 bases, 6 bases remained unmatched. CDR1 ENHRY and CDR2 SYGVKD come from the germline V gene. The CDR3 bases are TGTGCCATCAGTGAGTCTCGGGCTAGCGGGAGAACAGATACGCAGTATTTT. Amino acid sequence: CAISESRASGRTDTQYF.

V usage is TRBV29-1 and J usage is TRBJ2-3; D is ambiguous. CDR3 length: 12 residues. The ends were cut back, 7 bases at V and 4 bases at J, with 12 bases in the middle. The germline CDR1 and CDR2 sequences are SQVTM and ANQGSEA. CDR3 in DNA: TGCAGCGAGAGGACGGCGTCAGATACGCAGTATTTT. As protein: CSERTASDTQYF.

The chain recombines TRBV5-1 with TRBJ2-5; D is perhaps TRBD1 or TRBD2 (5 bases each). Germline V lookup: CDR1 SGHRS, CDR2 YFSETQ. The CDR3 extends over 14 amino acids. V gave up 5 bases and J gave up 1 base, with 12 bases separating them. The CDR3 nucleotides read TGCGCCAGCAGAGCAGGGACGGTCCAAGAGACCCAGTACTTC. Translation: CASRAGTVQETQYF.

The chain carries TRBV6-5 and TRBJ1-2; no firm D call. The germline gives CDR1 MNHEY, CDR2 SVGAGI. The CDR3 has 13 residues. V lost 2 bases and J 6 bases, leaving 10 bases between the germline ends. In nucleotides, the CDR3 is TGTGCCAGCAGTTACCTTAGCAGGAATGGCTACACCTTC. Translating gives CASSYLSRNGYTF.

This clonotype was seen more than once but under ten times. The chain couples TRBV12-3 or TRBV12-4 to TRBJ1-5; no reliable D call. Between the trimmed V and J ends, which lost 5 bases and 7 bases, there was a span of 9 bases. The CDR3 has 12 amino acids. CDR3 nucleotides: TGTGCCAGCAGTGCCCCCCTCCAGCCCCAGCATTTT. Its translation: CASSAPLQPQHF.

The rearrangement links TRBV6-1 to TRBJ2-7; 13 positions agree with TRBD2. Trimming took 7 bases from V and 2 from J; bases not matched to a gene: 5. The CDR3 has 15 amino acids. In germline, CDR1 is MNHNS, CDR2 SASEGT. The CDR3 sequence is CASKTTSGRAYEQYF. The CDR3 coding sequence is TGTGCCAGCAAAACAACTAGCGGGAGGGCCTACGAGCAGTACTTC.

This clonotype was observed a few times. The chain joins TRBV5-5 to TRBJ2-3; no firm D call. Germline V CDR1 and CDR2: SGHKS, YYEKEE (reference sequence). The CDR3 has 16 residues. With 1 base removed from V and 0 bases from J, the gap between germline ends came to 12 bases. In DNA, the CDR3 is TGTGCCAGCAGCTTGCTACAGCAGACCAGCACAGATACGCAGTATTTT. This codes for CASSLLQQTSTDTQYF.

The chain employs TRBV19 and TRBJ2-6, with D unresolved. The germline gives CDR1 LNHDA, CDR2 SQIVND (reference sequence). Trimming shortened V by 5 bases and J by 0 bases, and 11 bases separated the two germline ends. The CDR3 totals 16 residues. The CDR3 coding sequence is TGTGCCAGTAGTCCGTCGGGTAGCTCTGGGGCCAACGTCCTGACTTTC. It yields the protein CASSPSGSSGANVLTF.

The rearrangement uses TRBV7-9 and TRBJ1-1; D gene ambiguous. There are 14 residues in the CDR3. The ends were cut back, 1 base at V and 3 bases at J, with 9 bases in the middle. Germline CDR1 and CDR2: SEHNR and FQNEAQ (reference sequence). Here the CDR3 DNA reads TGTGCCAGCAGCTTAGGGGTGGGAGACACTGAAGCTTTCTTT. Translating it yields CASSLGVGDTEAFF.

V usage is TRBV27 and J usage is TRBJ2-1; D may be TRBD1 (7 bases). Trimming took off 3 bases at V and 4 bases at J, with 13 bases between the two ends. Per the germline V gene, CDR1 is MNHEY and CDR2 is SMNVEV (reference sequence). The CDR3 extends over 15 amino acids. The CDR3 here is CASSFEGGQYNEQFF. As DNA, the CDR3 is TGTGCCAGCAGTTTTGAGGGGGGACAGTACAATGAGCAGTTCTTC.

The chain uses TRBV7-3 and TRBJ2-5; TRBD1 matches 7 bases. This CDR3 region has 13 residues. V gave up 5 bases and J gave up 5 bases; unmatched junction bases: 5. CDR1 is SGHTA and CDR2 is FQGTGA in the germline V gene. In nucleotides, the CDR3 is TGTGCCAGCAGCCAAGGGGGCTCGGAGACCCAGTACTTC. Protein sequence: CASSQGGSETQYF. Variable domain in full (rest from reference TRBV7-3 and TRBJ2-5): GAGVSQTPSNKVTEKGKYVELRCDPISGHTALYWYRQSLGQGPEFLIYFQGTGAADDSGLPNDRFFAVRPEGSVSTLKIQRTERGDSAVYLCASSQGGSETQYFGPGTRLLVL.

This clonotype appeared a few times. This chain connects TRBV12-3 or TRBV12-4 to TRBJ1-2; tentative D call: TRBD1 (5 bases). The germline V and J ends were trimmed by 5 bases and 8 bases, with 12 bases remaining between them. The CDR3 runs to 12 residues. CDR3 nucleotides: TGTGCCAGCAGTCCACAGGTGCGCGGCTACACCTTC. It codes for CASSPQVRGYTF.

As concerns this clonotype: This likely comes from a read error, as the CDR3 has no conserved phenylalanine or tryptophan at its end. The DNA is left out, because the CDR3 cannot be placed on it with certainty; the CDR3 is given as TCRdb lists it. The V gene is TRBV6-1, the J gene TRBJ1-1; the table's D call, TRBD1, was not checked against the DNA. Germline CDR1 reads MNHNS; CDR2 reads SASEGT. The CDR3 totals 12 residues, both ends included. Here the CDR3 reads CASKRDTASTLV.

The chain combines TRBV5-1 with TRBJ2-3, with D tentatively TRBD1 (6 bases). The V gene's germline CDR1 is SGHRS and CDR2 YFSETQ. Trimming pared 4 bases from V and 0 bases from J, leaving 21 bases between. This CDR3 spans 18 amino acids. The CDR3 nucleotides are TGCGCCAGCAGCATACGCCCAAATGACAGGTCTAGCACAGATACGCAGTATTTT. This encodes CASSIRPNDRSSTDTQYF.

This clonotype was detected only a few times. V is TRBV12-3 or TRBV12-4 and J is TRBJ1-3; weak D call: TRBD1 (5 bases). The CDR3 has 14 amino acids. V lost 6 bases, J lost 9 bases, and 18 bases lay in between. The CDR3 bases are TGTGCCAGCAGACCGGGACCCCCCGGAGGCACCATATATTTT. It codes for CASRPGPPGGTIYF.